The 26 T cell receptor beta chains given below trace back to one sample, sequenced in a study of cytomegalovirus exposure and HLA in healthy donors. Amplification used 60 Vbeta primers and 13 Jbeta primers. The protocol was immunoSEQ multiplex PCR, while the TCRdb copy is restricted to in-frame clones and leaves out a portion. The data show 150,000 to 200,000 clones, with roughly four fifths seen just once and about 3.4% held by the top ten. Source material: PBMCs. The receptors come from a man in his forties or fifties in good health and CMV-seropositive.

The chain employs TRBV7-3 and TRBJ2-1, with TRBD2 matching over 9 bases. The V and J ends lost 4 bases and 12 bases, in that order; junction bases with no gene match: 16. Germline lookup yields CDR1 SGHTA and CDR2 FQGTGA. The CDR3 has 16 residues. CDR3 coding DNA: TGTGCCAGCAGCTCCGGGGGTAGCGGGGGACTTGGGGCGCAGTTCTTC. The encoded protein is CASSSGGSGGLGAQFF.

The genes are TRBV7-9 and TRBJ2-1; D is uncertain. Germline V CDR1 and CDR2: SEHNR, FQNEAQ (reference sequence). This CDR3 region has 12 residues. Trimming pared 3 bases from V and 10 bases from J, leaving 10 bases between. The CDR3 is CASSFSSLEQFF. For the CDR3, the DNA is TGTGCCAGCAGCTTCTCCTCCCTGGAGCAGTTCTTC.

DNA of the CDR3: TGTGCCAGAAGTTCGGTTGGGGGCCAGCCCCAGCATTTT. Its protein is CARSSVGGQPQHF. This chain joins TRBV5-3 and TRBJ1-5, with D tentatively TRBD1 (6 bases). TRBV5-3 is annotated as an ORF whose role is uncertain. CDR3 length equals 13 residues. V was trimmed by 5 bases and J by 7 bases, leaving 13 bases between them.

Regarding this clone: Other DNA sequences within the sample encode an identical CDR3. This chain links TRBV6-6 with TRBJ2-3; D is perhaps TRBD1 (6 bases). The CDR3 has 15 amino acids. V was pared by 0 bases and J by 6 bases, with 13 bases between. Germline CDR1 reads MNHNY; CDR2 reads SVGAGI (reference sequence). In nucleotides, the CDR3 is TGTGCCAGCAGTTACTCCCAGGGGTTTACGGATACGCAGTATTTT. Residues: CASSYSQGFTDTQYF.

The genes are TRBV7-9 and TRBJ1-5; the D gene is possibly TRBD1 (6 bases). CDR1 is SEHNR, CDR2 FQNEAQ, per germline (reference sequence). The CDR3 spans 12 residues. V was shortened by 5 bases and J by 6 bases, with 8 bases between the two germline ends. The CDR3 DNA reads TGTGCCAGCAGCCAGGGGATTCAGCCCCAGCATTTT. It specifies CASSQGIQPQHF.

This chain connects TRBV2 to TRBJ1-4; 10 bases agree with TRBD1. Trimming removed 5 bases from V and 3 bases from J; junction bases left unmatched: 6. Germline lookup yields CDR1 SNHLY and CDR2 FYNNEI. The CDR3 consists of 16 residues. The CDR3 reads CASSKTGGGSNEKLFF. DNA of the CDR3: TGTGCCAGCAGTAAGACAGGGGGCGGGTCTAATGAAAAACTGTTTTTT.

The table lists this clone with a few counts. This chain links TRBV6-6 with TRBJ2-7; D uncertain. The CDR3 is 14 amino acids. V was cut by 6 bases and J by 0 bases, with 12 bases left in between. Germline CDR1 is MNHNY and CDR2 is SVGAGI (reference sequence). DNA of the CDR3: TGTGCCAGCAGATTGATAACAAACTCCTACGAGCAGTACTTC. It codes for CASRLITNSYEQYF.

The chain links TRBV27 to TRBJ1-1; 8 nucleotides align to TRBD1. Germline trimming cut 5 bases from V and 4 bases from J; bases unmatched to any gene: 6. Germline-derived CDR1 and CDR2 are MNHEY and SMNVEV (reference sequence). This CDR3 comprises 14 residues. The CDR3 DNA reads as TGTGCCAGCAGTCCAAGGACAGGGTCCACTGAAGCTTTCTTT. It specifies CASSPRTGSTEAFF.

The V and J genes are TRBV7-3 and TRBJ2-5; weak D call: TRBD1 (6 bases). CDR1 and CDR2 (germline): SGHTA, FQGTGA. This CDR3 has 13 residues. Trimming stripped 4 bases from V and 2 bases from J, with 8 bases between. CDR3 nucleotide sequence: TGTGCCAGCAGCTCCGACAGGCAAGAGACCCAGTACTTC. Translation gives CASSSDRQETQYF.

The rearrangement joins TRBV7-2 to TRBJ2-7; a possible D gene is TRBD1 (6 bases). V was clipped by 1 base and J by 2 bases, with 12 bases between them. Germline V gives CDR1 SGHTA, CDR2 FQGNSA. This CDR3 comprises 15 residues. Here the CDR3 reads CASSLVGTTAYEQYF. As DNA, the CDR3 is TGTGCCAGCAGCTTAGTCGGGACAACTGCCTACGAGCAGTACTTC.

The V and J genes are TRBV11-2 and TRBJ2-1, with 12 positions matching TRBD2. The CDR3 totals 16 residues. The V and J ends lost 1 base and 4 bases, in that order; junction bases with no gene match: 2. Germline lookup yields CDR1 SGHAT and CDR2 FQNNGV. The CDR3 protein is CASSLVLAGGYNEQFF. The CDR3 nucleotides read TGTGCCAGCAGCTTAGTACTAGCGGGGGGTTACAATGAGCAGTTCTTC.

This chain links TRBV29-1 with TRBJ2-3, with 9 bases lining up with TRBD2. The trim removed 4 bases at V and 6 bases at J, leaving 5 bases unmatched. The CDR3 extends over 13 amino acids. Germline CDR1 reads SQVTM; CDR2 reads ANQGSEA. CDR3 amino acids: CSVGREGPDTQYF. The DNA for the CDR3 is TGCAGCGTTGGGCGGGAGGGCCCGGATACGCAGTATTTT.

As for this clone: The junction and the germline gene differ at one end; a read error may be behind it. The sample holds other DNA sequences that translate to the same CDR3. The V call is TRBV28, the J call TRBJ2-3; 8 positions agree with TRBD1. The CDR3 runs 14 residues. Per the germline V gene, CDR1 is MDHEN and CDR2 is SYDVKM. The DNA of the CDR3 is TGTGCCACGACGGGACAGGAGTACACAGATACACAGTATTTT. It translates to CATTGQEYTDTQYF.

V usage is TRBV28 and J usage is TRBJ2-7, with D possibly matching TRBD2 (6 bases). Trimming took 2 bases from V and 2 from J, leaving 19 bases between them. CDR3 size: 17 residues. From germline, CDR1 is MDHEN and CDR2 SYDVKM. CDR3 DNA sequence: TGTGCCAGCAGTTTACCGACCCTTAGCGGCCTCCCCTACGAGCAGTACTTC. Translation gives CASSLPTLSGLPYEQYF. The whole variable domain, filled in from reference TRBV28 and TRBJ2-7, reads DVKVTQSSRYLVKRTGEKVFLECVQDMDHENMFWYRQDPGLGLRLIYFSYDVKMKEKGDIPEGYSVSREKKERFSLILESASTNQTSMYLCASSLPTLSGLPYEQYFGPGTRLTVT.

The chain joins TRBV6-5 to TRBJ2-2; D is undetermined. CDR3 length equals 16 residues. The germline gives CDR1 MNHEY, CDR2 SVGAGI. Trimming stripped 2 bases from V and 0 bases from J, with 10 bases between. Here the CDR3 DNA reads TGTGCCAGCAGTTACGAGGCAGCCGCGAACACCGGGGAGCTGTTTTTT. This encodes CASSYEAAANTGELFF.

V is TRBV14 and J is TRBJ2-7, with D tentatively TRBD1 (6 bases). CDR3 length: 12 amino acids. Between the trimmed V and J ends, which lost 1 base and 6 bases, there was a span of 7 bases. Germline V gives CDR1 SGHDN, CDR2 FVKESK. The CDR3, as DNA: TGTGCCAGCAGCCAAGCAGGGGTCGAGCAGTACTTC. This sequence encodes CASSQAGVEQYF.

The genes are TRBV27 and TRBJ2-1; 11 bases line up with TRBD1. Germline assignment: CDR1 MNHEY and CDR2 SMNVEV (reference sequence). There are 15 residues in the CDR3. V was pared by 5 bases and J by 3 bases, with 3 bases of the junction left unmatched. CDR3 sequence: CASSQGTGGYNEQFF. In DNA form, the CDR3 reads TGTGCCAGCAGTCAGGGGACAGGGGGCTACAATGAGCAGTTCTTC.

The gene calls are TRBV4-1 and TRBJ2-3; 9 nucleotides line up with TRBD2. Germline lookup yields CDR1 MGHRA and CDR2 YSYEKL. This CDR3 spans 15 amino acids. V was pared by 6 bases and J by 4 bases, with 8 bases of the junction left unmatched. The CDR3 here is CASSVFSGGPDTQYF. The DNA of the CDR3 is TGCGCCAGCAGTGTATTTAGCGGGGGCCCAGATACGCAGTATTTT.

The V call is TRBV28, the J call TRBJ1-3; 9 bases agree with TRBD1. The V and J ends lost 6 bases and 4 bases, in that order; junction bases with no gene match: 7. The CDR3 is 15 residues long. The germline CDR1 and CDR2 sequences are MDHEN and SYDVKM. The CDR3: CASREQGARGNTIYF. As DNA, the CDR3 is TGTGCCAGCAGAGAACAGGGGGCGCGGGGAAACACCATATATTTT.

V is TRBV4-3 and J is TRBJ2-3; TRBD2 aligns across 14 bases. With V trimmed by 0 bases and J by 8 bases, 4 bases remained unmatched. CDR3 length: 16 residues. The germline V gene encodes CDR1 LGHNA and CDR2 YSLEER. CDR3 sequence reads: CASSQETSGRASTQYF. CDR3 coding DNA: TGCGCCAGCAGCCAAGAGACTAGCGGGAGGGCAAGTACGCAGTATTTT.

The rearrangement links TRBV15 to TRBJ1-5, with D maybe TRBD1 (5 bases). Germline lookup yields CDR1 LNHNV and CDR2 YYDKDF (reference sequence). The CDR3 sequence is 16 residues long. Between the trimmed V and J ends, which lost 3 bases and 4 bases, there was a span of 16 bases. CDR3 loop: CATSRGRQTRNQPQHF. The CDR3 nucleotides read TGTGCCACCAGCAGGGGGCGACAGACTAGAAATCAGCCCCAGCATTTT.

This chain connects TRBV7-3 to TRBJ1-1, with D possibly TRBD1 on 6 matching bases. Germline-derived CDR1 and CDR2 are SGHTA and FQGTGA. The CDR3 has 14 amino acids. With 5 bases removed from V and 1 base from J, the gap between germline ends came to 11 bases. CDR3: CASSPQGSNTEAFF. The CDR3, as DNA: TGTGCCAGCAGCCCACAGGGATCGAACACTGAAGCTTTCTTT.

The sample holds one count of this clone. This rearrangement joins TRBV7-2 to TRBJ1-2; D is unclear. CDR3 size: 15 residues. CDR1 SGHTA and CDR2 FQGNSA come from the germline V gene. V dropped 1 base and J dropped 7 bases, with 16 bases sitting between them. Here the CDR3 DNA reads TGTGCCAGCAGCTTAGTTAATCGCGGGCGTACTGGCTACACCTTC. This encodes CASSLVNRGRTGYTF.

The chain links TRBV7-2 to TRBJ2-1, with D perhaps TRBD2 (6 bases). The CDR3 has 15 amino acids. Germline V gene sequence: CDR1 SGHTA, CDR2 FQGNSA. V shed 5 bases and J shed 2 bases, with 13 bases lying between them. CDR3 sequence (DNA): TGTGCCAGCAGCCCGCCGGGAGTCCCCTACAATGAGCAGTTCTTC. Protein sequence: CASSPPGVPYNEQFF.

The chain joins TRBV29-1 to TRBJ2-5, with D hard to call. V was shortened by 5 bases and J by 2 bases, with 9 bases between the two germline ends. CDR3 size: 12 residues. Germline V gene sequence: CDR1 SQVTM, CDR2 ANQGSEA. Here the CDR3 DNA reads TGCAGCGTTATAGCTCCGCAAGAGACCCAGTACTTC. Protein product: CSVIAPQETQYF.

This rearrangement joins TRBV20-1 to TRBJ2-5; D remains unclear. There are 11 residues in the CDR3. Germline V CDR1 and CDR2: DFQATT, SNEGSKA (reference sequence). The ends were cut back, 3 bases at V and 5 bases at J, with 7 bases in the middle. CDR3: CSASLVETQYF. The DNA of the CDR3 is TGCAGTGCTAGTCTCGTGGAGACCCAGTACTTC.